The 27 T cell receptor beta chains in this list originate from one sample, sequenced in a study of B cell selection in AIRE deficiency. Some clones are missing from TCRdb's copy, which holds only in-frame ones; the method was immunoSEQ multiplex PCR. The table has roughly 25,000 clones, almost 98% seen once. CD4+CD127+ cells were sorted as the conventional CD4 T cells. Input material: conventional CD4+ T cells sorted from PBMCs. The receptors stem from a human donor with AIRE deficiency.

This chain connects TRBV7-2 to TRBJ2-7, with 10 bases lining up with TRBD2. The trim removed 1 base at V and 3 bases at J, leaving 3 bases unmatched. The CDR3 totals 15 residues. The germline V gene has CDR1 SGHTA and CDR2 FQGNSA. This chain's CDR3 is CASSLVAGGNYEQYF. CDR3 nucleotide sequence: TGTGCCAGCAGCTTAGTAGCGGGAGGCAACTACGAGCAGTACTTC.

This clone was seen a single time. The gene calls are TRBV10-3 and TRBJ1-4; D is perhaps TRBD1 (6 bases). CDR1 ENHRY and CDR2 SYGVKD come from the germline V gene. The length of the CDR3 is 13 residues. V was shortened by 0 bases and J by 10 bases, with 9 bases between the two germline ends. CDR3 region: CAISESTRGKLFF. DNA of the CDR3: TGTGCCATCAGTGAGTCGACCAGGGGAAAACTGTTTTTT.

The rearrangement uses TRBV4-1 and TRBJ1-1; D perhaps matches TRBD1 (6 bases). V was pared by 4 bases and J by 5 bases, with 14 bases between. The CDR3 sequence is 14 residues long. Germline values: CDR1 MGHRA, CDR2 YSYEKL. As DNA, the CDR3 is TGCGCCAGCAGCCGAACTCAGGGGAGTACTGAAGCTTTCTTT. Its protein product is CASSRTQGSTEAFF.

The V call is TRBV28, the J call TRBJ2-1, with 14 bases that match TRBD2. Germline values: CDR1 MDHEN, CDR2 SYDVKM. V shed 5 bases, J shed 8 bases, and the junction held 14 bases outside the gene matches. The CDR3 is made up of 18 amino acids. CDR3 nucleotide sequence: TGTGCCAGCAGTCCCCGACTAGCGGGAGGGCGGGTTGATGATGAGCAGTTCTTC. Protein sequence: CASSPRLAGGRVDDEQFF.

This sequence joins TRBV2 and TRBJ2-7; D is ambiguous. In germline, CDR1 is SNHLY, CDR2 FYNNEI. Trimming removed 1 base at V and 3 bases at J, with 7 bases between. The CDR3 runs to 13 residues. The CDR3 bases are TGTGCCAGCAGTGAAGAGATGATCTACGAGCAGTACTTC. Its translation: CASSEEMIYEQYF.

CDR3 in DNA: TGTGCCAGCAGAAGAGGGACAGGGATTCCGACAGATACGCAGTATTTT. Protein sequence: CASRRGTGIPTDTQYF. V is TRBV7-3 and J is TRBJ2-3, with 9 positions matching TRBD1. This CDR3 spans 16 amino acids. The J segment lost 3 bases and the V segment lost 6 bases, leaving 10 bases of the junction unmatched. Germline V gives CDR1 SGHTA, CDR2 FQGTGA.

The chain uses TRBV7-2 and TRBJ1-5; tentative D call: TRBD1 (6 bases). The V and J ends lost 5 bases and 2 bases respectively, with 10 bases between them. Germline CDR1 reads SGHTA; CDR2 reads FQGNSA. CDR3 length: 14 amino acids. CDR3 bases: TGTGCCAGCAGCCCAGGGGACCGCAATCAGCCCCAGCATTTT. Residues: CASSPGDRNQPQHF.

The chain carries TRBV10-3 and TRBJ2-2, with D uncertain. Trimming removed 2 bases at V and 7 bases at J, with 2 bases between. The CDR3 loop spans 11 amino acids. Germline CDR1 is ENHRY and CDR2 is SYGVKD. The CDR3 region has the DNA TGTGCCATCAGTGAGGACGGGGAGCTGTTTTTT. The encoded protein is CAISEDGELFF.

V and J are TRBV13 and TRBJ1-1, with TRBD1 identical over 7 bases. Looked up from germline, CDR1 is PRHDT and CDR2 is FYEKMQ (reference sequence). The V gene end was trimmed by 0 bases and the J gene end by 1 base; junction bases not matched to a gene: 2. CDR3 length equals 15 residues. CDR3 bases: TGTGCCAGCAGCTTAGGCAGGGGGGCGAACACTGAAGCTTTCTTT. The encoded protein is CASSLGRGANTEAFF.

The chain links TRBV20-1 to TRBJ1-1; no reliable D call. Between the trimmed V and J ends, which lost 3 bases and 5 bases, there was a span of 7 bases. This CDR3 contains 11 residues. CDR1 DFQATT and CDR2 SNEGSKA come from the germline V gene (reference sequence). The CDR3 nucleotides read TGCAGTGCTAGGGCGGATACTGAAGCTTTCTTT. Its protein product is CSARADTEAFF.

This chain joins TRBV28 and TRBJ1-4; no clear D gene. Trimming shortened V by 6 bases and J by 1 base, and 15 bases separated the two germline ends. CDR3 size: 16 residues. The germline CDR1 and CDR2 sequences are MDHEN and SYDVKM. DNA for the CDR3: TGTGCCAGCAGGACGTACGGAGTTCAAACTAATGAAAAACTGTTTTTT. This translates into CASRTYGVQTNEKLFF. Full variable domain (outside the CDR3, taken from reference TRBV28 and TRBJ1-4): DVKVTQSSRYLVKRTGEKVFLECVQDMDHENMFWYRQDPGLGLRLIYFSYDVKMKEKGDIPEGYSVSREKKERFSLILESASTNQTSMYLCASRTYGVQTNEKLFFGSGTQLSVL.

This sequence joins TRBV7-9 and TRBJ1-5; D not certain. The CDR3 runs 13 residues. V lost 2 bases to trimming and J lost 5 bases, with 7 bases between them. In germline, CDR1 is SEHNR, CDR2 FQNEAQ (reference sequence). The CDR3: CASSLSQYQPQHF. CDR3 in DNA: TGTGCCAGCAGCTTATCTCAATATCAGCCCCAGCATTTT.

This sequence joins TRBV28 and TRBJ2-5; possibly TRBD2 for D (6 bases). The CDR3 contains 14 residues. Germline V gene sequence: CDR1 MDHEN, CDR2 SYDVKM. Trimming cost V 5 bases and J 2 bases, with 12 bases left between them. The CDR3 loop reads CASSPPGTQETQYF. In DNA form, the CDR3 reads TGTGCCAGCAGTCCCCCCGGGACTCAAGAGACCCAGTACTTC.

The rearrangement uses TRBV7-2 and TRBJ2-2; 11 bases map to TRBD2. This CDR3 has 17 amino acids. Germline assignment: CDR1 SGHTA and CDR2 FQGNSA. After removal of 1 base from V and 0 bases from J, the junction contained 1 base not matched to a gene. CDR3 coding DNA: TGTGCCAGCAGCTTAGTGGGACTAGCGGCGAACACCGGGGAGCTGTTTTTT. Translated: CASSLVGLAANTGELFF.

The chain is built from TRBV11-2 and TRBJ2-1; tentatively, D is TRBD2 (7 bases). Germline values: CDR1 SGHAT, CDR2 FQNNGV. V lost 7 bases and J 10 bases, leaving 23 bases between the germline ends. The length of the CDR3 is 15 residues. CDR3 sequence (DNA): TGTGCCAGCACGACAACAGGGAGCGGGAAGCCCGAGCAGTTCTTC. Protein product: CASTTTGSGKPEQFF.

This clone has just one count. V usage is TRBV11-2 and J usage is TRBJ2-1; no clear D. CDR3 length equals 12 residues. V shed 5 bases and J shed 10 bases, with 12 bases lying between them. Germline CDR1 is SGHAT and CDR2 is FQNNGV. CDR3 loop: CASSPTVLEQFF. The DNA of the CDR3 is TGTGCCAGCAGCCCTACCGTTCTCGAGCAGTTCTTC. Full variable domain (missing parts from reference TRBV11-2 and TRBJ2-1): EAGVAQSPRYKIIEKRQSVAFWCNPISGHATLYWYQQILGQGPKLLIQFQNNGVVDDSQLPKDRFSAERLKGVDSTLKIQPAKLEDSAVYLCASSPTVLEQFFGPGTRLTVL.

The rearrangement links TRBV7-9 to TRBJ2-3, with TRBD2 matching over 11 bases. The trim removed 2 bases at V and 2 bases at J, leaving 3 bases unmatched. Germline V gene sequence: CDR1 SEHNR, CDR2 FQNEAQ (reference sequence). The CDR3 length is 16 residues. The CDR3 sequence: CASSLRLAGLTDTQYF. CDR3 nucleotide sequence: TGTGCCAGCAGCTTAAGACTAGCGGGACTCACAGATACGCAGTATTTT.

The rearrangement joins TRBV2 to TRBJ1-2, with D perhaps TRBD1 (6 bases). Looked up from germline, CDR1 is SNHLY and CDR2 is FYNNEI. Trimming stripped 7 bases from V and 1 base from J, with 13 bases between. The CDR3 extends over 14 amino acids. The CDR3 is CASIDRSHNYGYTF. The CDR3 DNA sequence: TGTGCCAGCATTGACAGGAGCCATAACTATGGCTACACCTTC.

J is TRBJ1-3 and V is TRBV7-9; 7 bases are shared with TRBD1. Germline V gene lookup returns CDR1 SEHNR and CDR2 FQNEAQ (reference sequence). V lost 8 bases and J lost 3; bases outside the gene matches: 7. This CDR3 spans 14 amino acids. CDR3 sequence reads: CASLRGPVGNTIYF. The CDR3 coding sequence is TGTGCCAGCCTAAGGGGGCCGGTTGGAAACACCATATATTTT. Together with reference TRBV7-9 and TRBJ1-3, the CDR3 gives the full variable domain: DTGVSQNPRHKITKRGQNVTFRCDPISEHNRLYWYRQTLGQGPEFLTYFQNEAQLEKSRLLSDRFSAERPKGSFSTLEIQRTEQGDSAMYLCASLRGPVGNTIYFGEGSWLTVV.

The rearrangement joins TRBV5-4 to TRBJ2-7; tentative D call: TRBD1 (6 bases). With 5 bases removed from V and 2 bases from J, the gap between germline ends came to 17 bases. This CDR3 spans 15 amino acids. CDR1 SGHNT and CDR2 YYREEE come from the germline V gene (reference sequence). This CDR3 is CASRLRGSWAYEQYF. The CDR3, as DNA: TGTGCCAGCAGGCTGAGGGGGAGTTGGGCCTACGAGCAGTACTTC. Variable domain in full (rest from reference TRBV5-4 and TRBJ2-7): ETGVTQSPTHLIKTRGQQVTLRCSSQSGHNTVSWYQQALGQGPQFIFQYYREEENGRGNFPPRFSGLQFPNYSSELNVNALELDDSALYLCASRLRGSWAYEQYFGPGTRLTVT.

This clone was picked up one time. This chain joins TRBV5-1 and TRBJ2-5; no firm D call. Trimming removed 1 base at V and 7 bases at J, with 8 bases between. Per the germline V gene, CDR1 is SGHRS and CDR2 is YFSETQ. The CDR3 spans 12 residues. CDR3 loop: CASSLTVGTQYF. The CDR3 coding sequence is TGCGCCAGCAGCTTGACCGTGGGGACCCAGTACTTC.

This chain connects TRBV28 to TRBJ1-6, with D maybe TRBD1 (6 bases). The CDR3 contains 15 residues. Germline V lookup: CDR1 MDHEN, CDR2 SYDVKM. The ends were cut back, 6 bases at V and 10 bases at J, with 19 bases in the middle. The CDR3 loop is CASSPDQGSYSPLHF. The CDR3 DNA sequence: TGTGCCAGCAGCCCTGACCAGGGGAGTTACTCACCCCTCCACTTT. Full variable domain (outside the CDR3, taken from reference TRBV28 and TRBJ1-6): DVKVTQSSRYLVKRTGEKVFLECVQDMDHENMFWYRQDPGLGLRLIYFSYDVKMKEKGDIPEGYSVSREKKERFSLILESASTNQTSMYLCASSPDQGSYSPLHFGNGTRLTVT.

This clone was recorded only once. J is TRBJ2-5 and V is TRBV6-1, with D possibly being TRBD1 or TRBD2 (5 bases each). V dropped 4 bases and J dropped 5 bases, with 17 bases sitting between them. The CDR3 has 15 amino acids. In germline, CDR1 is MNHNS, CDR2 SASEGT. CDR3 sequence: CASSVPAGWGETQYF. CDR3 nucleotides: TGTGCCAGCAGTGTCCCGGCAGGGTGGGGGGAGACCCAGTACTTC.

V gene TRBV6-1 combines with J gene TRBJ2-5; 11 bases line up with TRBD2. The CDR3 spans 17 residues. J gave up 4 bases and V 0 bases, and 7 bases lay outside the gene matches. Germline CDR1 reads MNHNS; CDR2 reads SASEGT. This CDR3 is CASSEALPSGRSETQYF. DNA for the CDR3: TGTGCCAGCAGTGAAGCGCTTCCTAGCGGGAGGTCAGAGACCCAGTACTTC.

J is TRBJ2-1 and V is TRBV7-9; TRBD2 is a possible D gene (7 bases). Germline assignment: CDR1 SEHNR and CDR2 FQNEAQ (reference sequence). Trimming stripped 5 bases from V and 2 bases from J, with 16 bases between. CDR3 length: 16 residues. This CDR3 reads CASSPQGGATYNEQFF. DNA of the CDR3: TGTGCCAGCAGCCCCCAAGGGGGGGCAACCTACAATGAGCAGTTCTTC.

The CDR3 DNA reads TGCGCCAGCAGCCTGGGACTAGCGGTAAGGAACGAGCAGTACTTC. Translation gives CASSLGLAVRNEQYF. V gene TRBV5-1 combines with J gene TRBJ2-7; 11 bases agree with TRBD2. The CDR3 length is 15 residues. V lost 4 bases, J lost 5 bases, and 8 bases stayed unmatched. CDR1 is SGHRS, CDR2 YFSETQ, per germline.

This clone occurred once. This chain uses TRBV28 with TRBJ1-2, with 9 bases lining up with TRBD1. The J segment lost 2 bases and the V segment lost 3 bases, leaving 1 base of the junction unmatched. From germline, CDR1 is MDHEN and CDR2 SYDVKM. The length of the CDR3 is 14 residues. The CDR3, as DNA: TGTGCCAGCAGTTTTGGACAGGGGAACTATGGCTACACCTTC. Protein sequence: CASSFGQGNYGYTF.